Presented here are 16 T cell receptor beta chains from one specimen sequenced in a study of cytotoxic CD8 clonotypes in ibrutinib-treated CLL. Only in-frame clones appear in the TCRdb table, and some are missing; sequencing was by immunoSEQ multiplex PCR. The profile shows 30,000 to 40,000 clones, approximately 69% of them singletons. Sequenced material: PBMCs, taken before ibrutinib treatment. The source is a human donor with chronic lymphocytic leukemia.

With regard to this clone: A read error may be the cause here, since a much bigger clone is one base away. The chain employs TRBV7-6 and TRBJ2-2; D gene ambiguous. This CDR3 contains 12 residues. The germline V gene has CDR1 SGHVS and CDR2 FNYEAQ. The V end was cut by 5 bases, the J end by 5 bases, with 6 bases between. CDR3 residues: CASSPRTGELFF. In DNA, the CDR3 is TGTGCCAGCAGCCCCAGGACCGGGGAGCTGTTTTTT.

In DNA, the CDR3 is TGCAGCGTCGGGGTTTGGAACACTGAAGCTTTCTTT. It specifies CSVGVWNTEAFF. The chain employs TRBV29-1 and TRBJ1-1; D gene ambiguous. Germline-derived CDR1 and CDR2 are SQVTM and ANQGSEA. The CDR3 has 12 amino acids. The ends were cut back, 6 bases at V and 1 base at J, with 9 bases in the middle.

This sequence joins TRBV4-2 and TRBJ1-4; TRBD1 is a possible D gene (6 bases). V lost 1 base, J lost 2 bases, and 26 bases lay in between. CDR1 is LGHNA and CDR2 is YNFKEQ in the germline V gene. CDR3 length equals 21 residues. The DNA for the CDR3 is TGTGCCAGCAGCCAAGTCTTGGCTTCAGGCCGATCAGGGGTGACTAATGAAAAACTGTTTTTT. It is translated as CASSQVLASGRSGVTNEKLFF.

The chain links TRBV9 to TRBJ2-1; TRBD2 matches at 9 bases. The CDR3 consists of 18 residues. Germline V gives CDR1 SGDLS, CDR2 YYNGEE. The junction had 8 bases not matched to a gene; V was cut back by 0 bases and J by 1 base. The CDR3 region has the DNA TGTGCCAGCAGCGTAGGGGCGGGAGGGCCCCGGTCCTACAATGAGCAGTTCTTC. It encodes CASSVGAGGPRSYNEQFF.

V is TRBV6-5 and J is TRBJ2-7; the D is unclear. Germline V gene lookup returns CDR1 MNHEY and CDR2 SVGAGI. The CDR3 is made up of 13 amino acids. Deletions cut 5 bases from V and 0 bases from J, with 8 bases between. The CDR3: CASSVGFSYEQYF. In nucleotides, the CDR3 is TGTGCCAGCAGTGTCGGGTTCTCCTACGAGCAGTACTTC.

This clone has a handful of counts. The gene calls are TRBV18 and TRBJ1-2, with no clear D. V was trimmed by 3 bases and J by 4 bases, leaving 9 bases between them. The CDR3 totals 13 residues. Germline V gene lookup returns CDR1 KGHSH and CDR2 LQKENI. CDR3 nucleotides: TGTGCCAGCTCACCGACGGGGAGCTATGGCTACACCTTC. It specifies CASSPTGSYGYTF.

A few counts support this clone. The chain recombines TRBV28 with TRBJ2-2, with D unclear. Germline values: CDR1 MDHEN, CDR2 SYDVKM. V lost 9 bases to trimming and J lost 1 base, with 9 bases between them. There are 13 residues in the CDR3. Here the CDR3 DNA reads TGTGCCAGTCGACCCTTGAACACCGGGGAGCTGTTTTTT. Protein product: CASRPLNTGELFF.

In DNA, the CDR3 is TGTGCCAGCAGCTTAGACACCTTGAACACCGGGGAGCTGTTTTTT. Translated, it gives CASSLDTLNTGELFF. This chain joins TRBV7-6 and TRBJ2-2; D is undetermined. This CDR3 has 15 amino acids. The germline V gene has CDR1 SGHVS and CDR2 FNYEAQ. Trimming removed 1 base at V and 1 base at J, with 7 bases between.

The chain combines TRBV2 with TRBJ1-5, with D unclear. Germline values: CDR1 SNHLY, CDR2 FYNNEI. With 4 bases removed from V and 2 bases from J, the gap between germline ends came to 9 bases. This CDR3 region has 14 residues. The CDR3: CASSADGGNQPQHF. DNA for the CDR3: TGTGCCAGCAGTGCAGACGGCGGCAATCAGCCCCAGCATTTT.

The chain is built from TRBV27 and TRBJ1-2; 9 bases line up with TRBD1. The germline CDR1 and CDR2 sequences are MNHEY and SMNVEV (reference sequence). Trimming at V came to 0 bases and at J to 5 bases, leaving 7 bases not matched to a gene. The CDR3 runs to 16 residues. The CDR3: CASSLSGTGGRYGYTF. The DNA for the CDR3 is TGTGCCAGCAGTTTATCTGGTACAGGGGGCAGGTATGGCTACACCTTC.

This chain links TRBV19 with TRBJ1-1, with TRBD1 identical over 8 bases. The CDR3 runs to 15 residues. The germline V gene encodes CDR1 LNHDA and CDR2 SQIVND (reference sequence). V gave up 2 bases and J gave up 13 bases; unmatched junction bases: 15. The DNA for the CDR3 is TGTGCCAGTAGTATAACCTCAGGGGGCGAGGATCAGGGTTTCTTT. This codes for CASSITSGGEDQGFF.

J is TRBJ2-2 and V is TRBV25-1; TRBD1 might be the D (6 bases). The CDR3 loop spans 15 amino acids. Germline CDR1 and CDR2: MGHDK and SYGVNS. V gave up 7 bases and J gave up 6 bases, with 18 bases separating them. In nucleotides, the CDR3 is TGTGCCAGCACCGGGACACAACTATACTCCGGGGAGCTGTTTTTT. It translates to CASTGTQLYSGELFF.

This chain connects TRBV19 to TRBJ1-5, with TRBD1 matching 9 bases. CDR3 length equals 13 residues. Trimming took 10 bases from V and 4 from J; bases not matched to a gene: 5. Germline assignment: CDR1 LNHDA and CDR2 SQIVND (reference sequence). CDR3 in amino acids: CAIGQGINQPQHF. In DNA form, the CDR3 reads TGTGCCATCGGACAGGGGATTAATCAGCCCCAGCATTTT.

This clone qualifies as large (0.1 to 1%). The V call is TRBV4-1, the J call TRBJ2-7, with 10 bases fitting TRBD1. V was pared by 0 bases and J by 5 bases, with 4 bases of the junction left unmatched. The V gene's germline CDR1 is MGHRA and CDR2 YSYEKL. The CDR3 contains 15 residues. CDR3 DNA: TGCGCCAGCAGCCAAGAGGACAGGGGGAACCACGAGCAGTACTTC. This encodes CASSQEDRGNHEQYF.

In its sample, this clone ranks as medium-sized (0.01 to 0.1%). This rearrangement joins TRBV19 to TRBJ1-2, with 9 bases identical to TRBD1. CDR3 length equals 13 residues. Unmatched junction bases numbered 3, after V lost 3 bases and J lost 7 bases. Germline values: CDR1 LNHDA, CDR2 SQIVND (reference sequence). Here the CDR3 reads CASSMGTGFGYTF. The DNA of the CDR3 is TGTGCCAGTAGTATGGGGACAGGGTTTGGCTACACCTTC.

J is TRBJ1-6 and V is TRBV2, with unresolved D. Germline V gives CDR1 SNHLY, CDR2 FYNNEI. The length of the CDR3 is 15 residues. V was shortened by 3 bases and J by 6 bases, with 12 bases between the two germline ends. CDR3 nucleotides: TGTGCCAGCAGTGATTCGGGGATGGTTAATTCACCCCTCCACTTT. It is translated as CASSDSGMVNSPLHF.